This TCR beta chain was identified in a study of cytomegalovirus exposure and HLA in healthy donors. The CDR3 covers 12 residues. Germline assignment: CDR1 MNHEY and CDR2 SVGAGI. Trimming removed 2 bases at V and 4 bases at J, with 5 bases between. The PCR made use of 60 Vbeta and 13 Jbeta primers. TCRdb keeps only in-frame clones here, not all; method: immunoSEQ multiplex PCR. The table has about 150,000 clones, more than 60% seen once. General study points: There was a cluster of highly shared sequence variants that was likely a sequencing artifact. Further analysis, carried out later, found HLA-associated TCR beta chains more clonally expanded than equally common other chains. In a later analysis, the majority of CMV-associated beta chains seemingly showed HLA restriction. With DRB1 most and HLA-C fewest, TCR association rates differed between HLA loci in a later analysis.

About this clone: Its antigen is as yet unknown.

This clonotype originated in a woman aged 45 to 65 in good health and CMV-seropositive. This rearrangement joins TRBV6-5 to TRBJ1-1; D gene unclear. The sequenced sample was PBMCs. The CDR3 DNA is TGTGCCAGCAGTTACCTAGGCACTGAAGCTTTCTTT. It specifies CASSYLGTEAFF.